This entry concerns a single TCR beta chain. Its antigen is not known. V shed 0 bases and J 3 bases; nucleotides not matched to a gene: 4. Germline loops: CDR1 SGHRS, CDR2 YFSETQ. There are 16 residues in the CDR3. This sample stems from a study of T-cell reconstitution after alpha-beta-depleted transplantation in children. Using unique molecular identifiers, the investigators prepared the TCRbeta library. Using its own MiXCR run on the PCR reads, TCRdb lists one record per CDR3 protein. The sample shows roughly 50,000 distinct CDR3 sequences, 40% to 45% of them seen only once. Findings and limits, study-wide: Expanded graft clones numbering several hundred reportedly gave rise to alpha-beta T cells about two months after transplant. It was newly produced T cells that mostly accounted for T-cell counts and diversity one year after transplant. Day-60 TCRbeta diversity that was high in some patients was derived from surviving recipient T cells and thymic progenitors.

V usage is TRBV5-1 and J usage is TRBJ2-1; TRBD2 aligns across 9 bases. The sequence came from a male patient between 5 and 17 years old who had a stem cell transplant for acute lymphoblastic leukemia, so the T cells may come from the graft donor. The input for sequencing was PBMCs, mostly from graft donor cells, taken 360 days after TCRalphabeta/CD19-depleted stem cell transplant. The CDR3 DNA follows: TGCGCCAGCAGCTTGGTGGGGACTAGCAGCTACAATGAGCAGTTCTTC. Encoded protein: CASSLVGTSSYNEQFF.